This TCR beta chain was retrieved from a study of control samples from healthy donors and cancer patients. Only in-frame clones appear in the TCRdb table, and some are missing; sequencing was by immunoSEQ multiplex PCR. The profile shows 150,000 to 180,000 clones, 85% to 95% of them singletons. Looked up from germline, CDR1 is SGHTS and CDR2 is YDEGEE. V gave up 2 bases and J gave up 0 bases; unmatched junction bases: 2. The CDR3 has 17 amino acids. The specimen sequenced was blood. The V call is TRBV5-8, the J call TRBJ2-1; 13 bases fit TRBD2. This TCR derives from a man in his fifties or sixties in good health. CDR3 region: CASSFTSGRASYNEQFF. In DNA form, the CDR3 reads TGTGCCAGCAGCTTTACTAGCGGGAGGGCCTCCTACAATGAGCAGTTCTTC.